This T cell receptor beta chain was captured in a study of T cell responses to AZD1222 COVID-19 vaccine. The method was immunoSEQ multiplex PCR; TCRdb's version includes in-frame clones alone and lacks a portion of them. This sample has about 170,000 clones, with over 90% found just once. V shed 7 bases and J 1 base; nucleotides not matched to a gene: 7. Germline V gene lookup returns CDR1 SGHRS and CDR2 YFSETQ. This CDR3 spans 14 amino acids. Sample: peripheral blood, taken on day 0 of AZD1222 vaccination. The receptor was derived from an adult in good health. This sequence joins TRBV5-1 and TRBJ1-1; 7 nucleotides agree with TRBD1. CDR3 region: CASRPGTANTEAFF. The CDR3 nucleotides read TGCGCCAGCCGTCCCGGGACAGCGAACACTGAAGCTTTCTTT.